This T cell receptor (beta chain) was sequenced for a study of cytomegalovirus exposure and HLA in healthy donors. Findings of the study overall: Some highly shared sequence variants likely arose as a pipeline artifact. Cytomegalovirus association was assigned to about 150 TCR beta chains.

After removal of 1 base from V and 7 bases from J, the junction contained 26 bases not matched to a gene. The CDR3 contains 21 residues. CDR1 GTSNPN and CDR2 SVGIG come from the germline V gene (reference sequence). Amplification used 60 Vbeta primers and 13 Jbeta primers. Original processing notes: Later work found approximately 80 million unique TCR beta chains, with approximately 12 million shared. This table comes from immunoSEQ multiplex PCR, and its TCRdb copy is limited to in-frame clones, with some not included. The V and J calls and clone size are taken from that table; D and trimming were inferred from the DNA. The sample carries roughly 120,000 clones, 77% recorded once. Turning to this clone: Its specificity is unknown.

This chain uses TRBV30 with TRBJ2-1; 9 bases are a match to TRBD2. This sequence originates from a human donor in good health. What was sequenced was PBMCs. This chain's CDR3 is CAWSGGRITGSIAGEGNEQFF. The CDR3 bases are TGTGCCTGGAGTGGGGGGCGAATTACCGGGTCAATAGCGGGAGAAGGGAATGAGCAGTTCTTC. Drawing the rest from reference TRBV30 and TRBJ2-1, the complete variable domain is SQTIHQWPATLVQPVGSPLSLECTVEGTSNPNLYWYRQAAGRGLQLLFYSVGIGQISSEVPQNLSASRPQDRQFILSSKKLLLSDSGFYLCAWSGGRITGSIAGEGNEQFFGPGTRLTVL.